This T cell receptor (beta chain) was documented in a study of cytomegalovirus exposure and HLA in healthy donors. Both 60 Vbeta primers and 13 Jbeta primers went into the PCR. TCRdb keeps only in-frame clones here, not all; method: immunoSEQ multiplex PCR. Among some 140,000 clones listed, more than 60% were seen once. Points on this clone: Its cognate antigen is unknown.

Overall study findings and caveats: Reported performance of the classifier showed diagnosis of cytomegalovirus status with high specificity and sensitivity. Whilst most TCR sequences proved rare, a subset of public TCRs occurred across many donors. It was likely that a cluster of highly shared sequence variants was a sequencing artifact.

Samples came from healthy bone marrow donors. The sequence was collected from a woman aged 45-59 years in good health and CMV-seropositive. Sequencing used PBMCs.

The CDR3 loop is CASSYSASGSNEQFF. The CDR3 DNA sequence: TGTGCCAGCAGTTACTCGGCTAGCGGGTCCAATGAGCAGTTCTTC. This chain joins TRBV6-5 and TRBJ2-1, with TRBD2 matching over 8 bases. Germline V gene data show CDR1 as MNHEY and CDR2 as SVGAGI. V lost 0 bases to trimming and J lost 6 bases; unmatched junction nucleotides: 4. CDR3 length: 15 amino acids.